These T cell receptor beta chains were read from a single sample in a study of blood T cell repertoires in COVID-19. Libraries were prepared by immunoSEQ multiplex PCR; TCRdb keeps only in-frame clonotypes and omits some of them. The data hold roughly 90,000 clones, with around four fifths observed a single time. Source material: peripheral blood. Every receptor here comes from a man aged 45-65 years with acute or convalescent COVID-19. Both conserved end residues are part of each CDR3. The D gene is left open where the match is weak. Size is omitted from some rows. Given values are once, few, many or a class for expanded clones.

d_call: .
j_call: TRBJ1-1
v_call: TRBV29-1
clone_size: .
cdr3_nt: TGCAGCTCTACCCTCAGCGGGCTGAACACTGAAGCTTTCTTT
cdr3_aa: CSSTLSGLNTEAFF

d_call: TRBD1
j_call: TRBJ1-6
v_call: TRBV9
clone_size: few
cdr3_nt: TGTGCCAGCAGCGCCGGACAGGACCTGATTAATTCACCCCTCCACTTT
cdr3_aa: CASSAGQDLINSPLHF

d_call: TRBD2
j_call: TRBJ2-6
v_call: TRBV19
clone_size: .
cdr3_nt: TGTGCCAGTAGTATGGGGGGGGCTGGGGCCAACGTCCTGACTTTC
cdr3_aa: CASSMGGAGANVLTF

d_call: TRBD2
j_call: TRBJ2-2
v_call: TRBV5-1
clone_size: .
cdr3_nt: TGCGCCAGCACCATTTCTCGCGGGGGGGCCTCGGCCGGGGAGCTGTTTTTT
cdr3_aa: CASTISRGGASAGELFF

d_call: .
j_call: TRBJ2-2
v_call: TRBV14
clone_size: .
cdr3_nt: TGTGCCAGCAGCCAAGGGGCCAGCCGCGATCACACCGGGGAGCTGTTTTTT
cdr3_aa: CASSQGASRDHTGELFF

d_call: TRBD1
j_call: TRBJ2-3
v_call: TRBV11-2
clone_size: .
cdr3_nt: TGTGCCAGCAGCCTCGGACAGGGAGTTTCAGATACGCAGTATTTT
cdr3_aa: CASSLGQGVSDTQYF

d_call: TRBD2
j_call: TRBJ2-1
v_call: TRBV7-6
clone_size: .
cdr3_nt: TGTGCCAGCAGCTTACTAGCGGGAGACCTCTCCTACAATGAGCAGTTCTTC
cdr3_aa: CASSLLAGDLSYNEQFF

d_call: .
j_call: TRBJ2-1
v_call: TRBV11-2
clone_size: .
cdr3_nt: TGTGCCAGCAGCTCCTTAGACCACAGCTCCTACAATGAGCAGTTCTTC
cdr3_aa: CASSSLDHSSYNEQFF

d_call: .
j_call: TRBJ1-1
v_call: TRBV5-1
clone_size: .
cdr3_nt: TGCGCCAGCAGTCCGGTCGTCGGGGAGACTGAAGCTTTCTTT
cdr3_aa: CASSPVVGETEAFF

d_call: .
j_call: TRBJ1-1
v_call: TRBV6-6
clone_size: .
cdr3_nt: TGTGCCAGCAGTACCCAAGACAGATTGAACACTGAAGCTTTCTTT
cdr3_aa: CASSTQDRLNTEAFF

d_call: .
j_call: TRBJ2-1
v_call: TRBV5-4
clone_size: .
cdr3_nt: TGTGCCAGCACCAAATCGAGGGACTGGACCTACAATGAGCAGTTCTTC
cdr3_aa: CASTKSRDWTYNEQFF

d_call: TRBD2
j_call: TRBJ2-1
v_call: TRBV5-1
clone_size: .
cdr3_nt: TGCGCCAGCAGCCACAAAGATCTTTCTGCTAGCGGGAGAATTAGGCAGTTCTTC
cdr3_aa: CASSHKDLSASGRIRQFF

d_call: TRBD1
j_call: TRBJ2-6
v_call: TRBV4-1
clone_size: .
cdr3_nt: TGCGCCAGCAGCCAAGTAAATGACCGGGACAGGGGGCCTGGGGCCAACGTCCTGACTTTC
cdr3_aa: CASSQVNDRDRGPGANVLTF

d_call: TRBD1
j_call: TRBJ1-2
v_call: TRBV24-1
clone_size: .
cdr3_nt: TGTGCCACCAGTGATACAGGGGCAGGCTATGGCTACACCTTC
cdr3_aa: CATSDTGAGYGYTF

d_call: .
j_call: TRBJ2-3
v_call: TRBV19
clone_size: .
cdr3_nt: TGTGCCAGTACCCGCCGGCAGGGCGGATCGAGCGGCACAGATACGCAGTATTTT
cdr3_aa: CASTRRQGGSSGTDTQYF

d_call: TRBD2
j_call: TRBJ2-2
v_call: TRBV9
clone_size: .
cdr3_nt: TGTGCCAGCAGCTCCGGGACTAGCACAGTCACCGGGGAGCTGTTTTTT
cdr3_aa: CASSSGTSTVTGELFF

d_call: TRBD2
j_call: TRBJ2-5
v_call: TRBV7-2
clone_size: .
cdr3_nt: TGTGCCAGCACCTTAGTCGGGGGGAAAGAGACCCAGTACTTC
cdr3_aa: CASTLVGGKETQYF

d_call: TRBD2
j_call: TRBJ2-7
v_call: TRBV12-5
clone_size: once
cdr3_nt: TGTGCTAGTGGCCGAAATAGCGGGAGGGCCCTCTACGAGCAGTACTTC
cdr3_aa: CASGRNSGRALYEQYF

d_call: .
j_call: TRBJ1-2
v_call: TRBV6-5
clone_size: .
cdr3_nt: TGTGCCAGCAGAGAGCGACAGTTAAACTATGGCTACACCTTC
cdr3_aa: CASRERQLNYGYTF

d_call: .
j_call: TRBJ2-1
v_call: TRBV5-1
clone_size: .
cdr3_nt: TGCGCCAGCAGCTTGGGAGAGAACTACAATGAGCAGTTCTTC
cdr3_aa: CASSLGENYNEQFF

d_call: TRBD1
j_call: TRBJ1-6
v_call: TRBV5-6
clone_size: .
cdr3_nt: TGTGCCAGCAGGTCACAGGGGAGGACACCCCTCCACTTT
cdr3_aa: CASRSQGRTPLHF

d_call: TRBD2
j_call: TRBJ2-3
v_call: TRBV11-2
clone_size: .
cdr3_nt: TGTGCCAGCAGCCTAGACCTGGGACTAGCGCTGGCAGATACGCAGTATTTT
cdr3_aa: CASSLDLGLALADTQYF

d_call: .
j_call: TRBJ2-7
v_call: TRBV27
clone_size: .
cdr3_nt: TGTGCCAGCAGTTTATCGGCAGGCTCCCGCGAGCAGTACTTC
cdr3_aa: CASSLSAGSREQYF

d_call: TRBD1
j_call: TRBJ2-2
v_call: TRBV19
clone_size: .
cdr3_nt: TGTGCCAGTAGTATTGACAGGGACACCGGGGAGCTGTTTTTT
cdr3_aa: CASSIDRDTGELFF

d_call: TRBD1
j_call: TRBJ1-6
v_call: TRBV6-5
clone_size: .
cdr3_nt: TGTGCCAGCAGCCCCGCCAGGGGGCTTAATTCACCCCTCCACTTT
cdr3_aa: CASSPARGLNSPLHF

d_call: TRBD1
j_call: TRBJ1-1
v_call: TRBV2
clone_size: few
cdr3_nt: TGTGCCAGCAGGGACAGGGAGGGGAGCACTGAAGCTTTCTTT
cdr3_aa: CASRDREGSTEAFF

d_call: TRBD2
j_call: TRBJ2-1
v_call: TRBV18
clone_size: .
cdr3_nt: TGTGCCAGCTCACCGAAGCGGGGGAGTGGTGAGCAGTTCTTC
cdr3_aa: CASSPKRGSGEQFF

d_call: .
j_call: TRBJ2-4
v_call: TRBV5-6
clone_size: .
cdr3_nt: TGTGCCAGCAGCATGGGAAGCAGCGGGTGGGTAGCCAAAAACATTCAGTACTTC
cdr3_aa: CASSMGSSGWVAKNIQYF

d_call: .
j_call: TRBJ1-3
v_call: TRBV2
clone_size: .
cdr3_nt: TGTGCCAGCAAAGGCACAGGCGGAAACACCATATATTTT
cdr3_aa: CASKGTGGNTIYF

d_call: TRBD1
j_call: TRBJ1-1
v_call: TRBV13
clone_size: .
cdr3_nt: TGTGCCAGCAGCTTAGGGACAGGGGCCACTGAAGCTTTCTTT
cdr3_aa: CASSLGTGATEAFF

d_call: .
j_call: TRBJ1-2
v_call: TRBV6-5
clone_size: few
cdr3_nt: TGTGCCAGCAGTTACCTCTCGGGGTTTAACTATGGCTACACCTTC
cdr3_aa: CASSYLSGFNYGYTF

d_call: TRBD2
j_call: TRBJ2-3
v_call: TRBV5-1
clone_size: .
cdr3_nt: TGCGCCAGCAGCTTGGTCATAGCGGGAGGGCCCACAGATACGCAGTATTTT
cdr3_aa: CASSLVIAGGPTDTQYF

d_call: TRBD2
j_call: TRBJ2-7
v_call: TRBV2
clone_size: .
cdr3_nt: TGTGCCAGCAGTGAAGCGGGGCCTAGCGGATCCTACGAGCAGTACTTC
cdr3_aa: CASSEAGPSGSYEQYF

d_call: .
j_call: TRBJ2-2
v_call: TRBV7-2
clone_size: once
cdr3_nt: TGTGCCAGCAGCTTAGGGCAAGTGGACACCGGGGAGCTGTTTTTT
cdr3_aa: CASSLGQVDTGELFF

d_call: .
j_call: TRBJ1-1
v_call: TRBV19
clone_size: .
cdr3_nt: TGTGCCAGTAGTACTCAGGGGATTGGCACTGAAGCTTTCTTT
cdr3_aa: CASSTQGIGTEAFF

d_call: .
j_call: TRBJ2-7
v_call: TRBV7-8
clone_size: .
cdr3_nt: TGTGCCAGCAGCCGGAGCTCCTACGAGCAGTACTTC
cdr3_aa: CASSRSSYEQYF

d_call: TRBD2
j_call: TRBJ2-3
v_call: TRBV11-3
clone_size: .
cdr3_nt: TGTGCCAGCAGCTTAGAGGAGCGGGACGGCACAGATACGCAGTATTTT
cdr3_aa: CASSLEERDGTDTQYF

d_call: TRBD2
j_call: TRBJ2-1
v_call: TRBV5-1
clone_size: .
cdr3_nt: TGCGCCAGCAGCCGGGCGCCACTAGCGGGAGGCTCGGATACTGAGCAGTTCTTC
cdr3_aa: CASSRAPLAGGSDTEQFF

d_call: TRBD1
j_call: TRBJ1-3
v_call: TRBV11-3
clone_size: .
cdr3_nt: TGTGCCAGCAGCTTAGACTCCTTGGACAGGGGTCCTTCACCTGGAAACACCATATATTTT
cdr3_aa: CASSLDSLDRGPSPGNTIYF

d_call: .
j_call: TRBJ2-1
v_call: TRBV7-9
clone_size: few
cdr3_nt: TGTGCCAGCAGCTTAGATAACAATGAGCAGTTCTTC
cdr3_aa: CASSLDNNEQFF